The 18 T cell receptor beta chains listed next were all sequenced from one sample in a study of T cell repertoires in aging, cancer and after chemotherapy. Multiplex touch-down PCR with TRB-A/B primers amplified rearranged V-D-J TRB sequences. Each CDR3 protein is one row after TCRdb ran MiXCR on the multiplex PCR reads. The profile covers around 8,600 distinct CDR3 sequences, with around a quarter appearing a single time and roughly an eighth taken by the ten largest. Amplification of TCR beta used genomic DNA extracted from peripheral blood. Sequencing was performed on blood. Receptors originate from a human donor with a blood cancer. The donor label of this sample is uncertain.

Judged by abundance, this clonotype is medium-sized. The CDR3 DNA sequence: TGTGCCAGCAGCCCCGCGGCCGGGACCCAGTACTTC. This sequence encodes CASSPAAGTQYF. V and J are TRBV7-6 and TRBJ2-5; no reliable D call. Germline V gene data show CDR1 as SGHVS and CDR2 as FNYEAQ. V lost 5 bases to trimming and J lost 7 bases, with 11 bases between them. The CDR3 is 12 amino acids.

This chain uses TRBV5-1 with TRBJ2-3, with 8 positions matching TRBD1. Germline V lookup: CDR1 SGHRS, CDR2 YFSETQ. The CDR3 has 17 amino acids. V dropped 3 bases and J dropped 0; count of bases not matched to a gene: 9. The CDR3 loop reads CASSSGQGFPSTDTQYF. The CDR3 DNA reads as TGCGCCAGCAGCTCTGGACAGGGATTCCCTAGCACAGATACGCAGTATTTT. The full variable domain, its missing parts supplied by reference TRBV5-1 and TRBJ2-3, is KAGVTQTPRYLIKTRGQQVTLSCSPISGHRSVSWYQQTPGQGLQFLFEYFSETQRNKGNFPGRFSGRQFSNSRSEMNVSTLELGDSALYLCASSSGQGFPSTDTQYFGPGTRLTVL.

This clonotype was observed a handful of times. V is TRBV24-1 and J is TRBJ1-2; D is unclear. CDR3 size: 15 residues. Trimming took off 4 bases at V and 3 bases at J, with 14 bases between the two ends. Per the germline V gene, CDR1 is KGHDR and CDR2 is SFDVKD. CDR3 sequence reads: CATSEARAPYYGYTF. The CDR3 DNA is TGTGCCACCAGTGAGGCAAGGGCCCCCTACTATGGCTACACCTTC.

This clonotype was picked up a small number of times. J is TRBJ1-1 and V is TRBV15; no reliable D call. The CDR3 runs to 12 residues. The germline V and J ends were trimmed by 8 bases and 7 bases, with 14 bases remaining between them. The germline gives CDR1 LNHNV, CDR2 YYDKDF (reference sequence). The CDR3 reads CATRPPGGEAFF. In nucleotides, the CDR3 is TGTGCCACCCGACCACCAGGAGGTGAAGCTTTCTTT. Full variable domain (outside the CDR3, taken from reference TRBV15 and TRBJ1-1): DAMVIQNPRYQVTQFGKPVTLSCSQTLNHNVMYWYQQKSSQAPKLLFHYYDKDFNNEADTPDNFQSRRPNTSFCFLDIRSPGLGDTAMYLCATRPPGGEAFFGQGTRLTVV.

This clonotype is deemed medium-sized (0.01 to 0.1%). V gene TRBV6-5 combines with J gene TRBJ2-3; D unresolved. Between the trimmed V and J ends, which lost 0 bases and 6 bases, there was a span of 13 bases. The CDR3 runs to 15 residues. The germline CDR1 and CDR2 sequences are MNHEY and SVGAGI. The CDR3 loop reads CASSYSSGPGDTQYF. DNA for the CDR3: TGTGCCAGCAGTTACTCGTCTGGGCCGGGTGATACGCAGTATTTT.

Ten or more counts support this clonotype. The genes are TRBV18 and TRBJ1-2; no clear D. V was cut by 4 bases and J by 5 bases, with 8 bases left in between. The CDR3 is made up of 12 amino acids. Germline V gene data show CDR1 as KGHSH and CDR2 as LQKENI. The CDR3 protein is CASSLERYGYTF. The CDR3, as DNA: TGTGCCAGCTCACTCGAGAGATATGGCTACACCTTC. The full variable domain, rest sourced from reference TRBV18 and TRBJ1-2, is NAGVMQNPRHLVRRRGQEARLRCSPMKGHSHVYWYRQLPEEGLKFMVYLQKENIIDESGMPKERFSAEFPKEGPSILRIQQVVRGDSAAYFCASSLERYGYTFGSGTRLTVV.

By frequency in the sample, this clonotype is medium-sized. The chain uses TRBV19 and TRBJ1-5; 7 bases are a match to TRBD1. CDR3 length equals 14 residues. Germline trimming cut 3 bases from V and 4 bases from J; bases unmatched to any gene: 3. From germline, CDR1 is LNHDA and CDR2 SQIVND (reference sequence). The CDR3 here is CASSIGTANQPQHF. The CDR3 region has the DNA TGTGCCAGTAGTATTGGGACAGCAAATCAGCCCCAGCATTTT.

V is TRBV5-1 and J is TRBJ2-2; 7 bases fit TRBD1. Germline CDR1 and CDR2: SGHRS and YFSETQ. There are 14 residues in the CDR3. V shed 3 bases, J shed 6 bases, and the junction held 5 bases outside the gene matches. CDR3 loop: CASSYYRGAGELFF. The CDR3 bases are TGCGCCAGCAGCTATTACAGGGGTGCCGGGGAGCTGTTTTTT.

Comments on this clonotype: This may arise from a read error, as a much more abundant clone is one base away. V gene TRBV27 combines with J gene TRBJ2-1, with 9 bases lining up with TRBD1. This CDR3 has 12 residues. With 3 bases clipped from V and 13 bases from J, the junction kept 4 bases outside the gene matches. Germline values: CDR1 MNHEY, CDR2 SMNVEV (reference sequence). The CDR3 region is CASSFGTGLQFF. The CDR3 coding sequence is TGTGCCAGCAGTTTTGGGACAGGGTTACAGTTCTTC.

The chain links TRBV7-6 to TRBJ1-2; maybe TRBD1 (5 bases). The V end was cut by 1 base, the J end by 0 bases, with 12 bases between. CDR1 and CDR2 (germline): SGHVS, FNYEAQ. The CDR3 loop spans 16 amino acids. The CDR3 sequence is CASSLGSGDPNYGYTF. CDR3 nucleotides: TGTGCCAGCAGCTTAGGTTCGGGGGATCCTAACTATGGCTACACCTTC.

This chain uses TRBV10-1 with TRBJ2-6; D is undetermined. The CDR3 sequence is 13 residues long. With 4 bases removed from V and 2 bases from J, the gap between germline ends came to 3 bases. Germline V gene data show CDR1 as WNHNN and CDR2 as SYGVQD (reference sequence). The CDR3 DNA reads TGCGCCAGCAGTGCAACTGGGGCCAACGTCCTGACTTTC. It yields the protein CASSATGANVLTF.

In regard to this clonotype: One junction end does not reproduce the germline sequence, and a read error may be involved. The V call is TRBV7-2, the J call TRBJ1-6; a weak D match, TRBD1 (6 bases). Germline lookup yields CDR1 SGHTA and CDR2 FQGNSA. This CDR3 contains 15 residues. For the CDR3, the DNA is TGTGCCAGCAGCTTAAGGGGGACGTATAATTCACACCTCCACTTT. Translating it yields CASSLRGTYNSHLHF.

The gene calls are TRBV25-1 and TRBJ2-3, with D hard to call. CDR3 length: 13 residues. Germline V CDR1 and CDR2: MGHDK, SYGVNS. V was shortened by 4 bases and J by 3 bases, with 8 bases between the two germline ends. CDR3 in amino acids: CASSVPPTDTQYF. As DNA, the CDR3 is TGTGCCAGCAGTGTTCCCCCGACAGATACGCAGTATTTT.

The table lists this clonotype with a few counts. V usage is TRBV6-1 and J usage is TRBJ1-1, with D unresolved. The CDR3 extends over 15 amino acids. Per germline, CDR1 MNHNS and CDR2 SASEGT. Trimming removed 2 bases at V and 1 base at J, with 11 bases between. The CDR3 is CASSERARWNTEAFF. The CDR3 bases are TGTGCCAGCAGTGAAAGGGCACGGTGGAACACTGAAGCTTTCTTT.

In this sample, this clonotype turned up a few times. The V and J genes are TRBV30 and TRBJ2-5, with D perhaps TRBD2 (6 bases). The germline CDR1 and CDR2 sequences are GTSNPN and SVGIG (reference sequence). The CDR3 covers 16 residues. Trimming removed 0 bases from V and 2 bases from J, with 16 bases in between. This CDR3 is CAWSVGSSAGQETQYF. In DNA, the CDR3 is TGTGCCTGGAGTGTAGGTAGCTCTGCGGGACAAGAGACCCAGTACTTC.

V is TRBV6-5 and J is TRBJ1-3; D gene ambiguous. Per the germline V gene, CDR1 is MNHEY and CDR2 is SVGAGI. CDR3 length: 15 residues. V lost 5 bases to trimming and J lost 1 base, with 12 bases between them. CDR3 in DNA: TGTGCCAGCAGTGCCCCGGCGGGTTCTGGAAACACCATATATTTT. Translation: CASSAPAGSGNTIYF.

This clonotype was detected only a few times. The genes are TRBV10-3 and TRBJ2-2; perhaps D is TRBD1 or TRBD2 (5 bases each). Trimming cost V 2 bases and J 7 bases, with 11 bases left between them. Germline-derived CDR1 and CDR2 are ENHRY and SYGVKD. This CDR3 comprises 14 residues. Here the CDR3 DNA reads TGTGCCATCAGTGAGGAGGGGCCCCACGGGGAGCTGTTTTTT. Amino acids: CAISEEGPHGELFF.

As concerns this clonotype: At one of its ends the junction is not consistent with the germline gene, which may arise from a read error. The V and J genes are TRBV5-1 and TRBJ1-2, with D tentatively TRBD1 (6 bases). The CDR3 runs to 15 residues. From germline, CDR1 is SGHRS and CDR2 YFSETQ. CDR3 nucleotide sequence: TGCGCCAGCAGCTATGGTCAGGGGCTTAACTATGGCTTCACCTTC. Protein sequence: CASSYGQGLNYGFTF.